This T cell receptor beta chain was captured by sequencing in a study of cytomegalovirus exposure and HLA in healthy donors. PCR primers comprised 60 Vbeta and 13 Jbeta primers. TCRdb keeps only in-frame clones here, not all; method: immunoSEQ multiplex PCR. The table records about 130,000 clones, roughly 81% of them present only once. This clone was observed a single time. The CDR3 sequence is 15 residues long. CDR1 KGHSH and CDR2 LQKENI come from the germline V gene. V shed 1 base, J shed 2 bases, and the junction held 3 bases outside the gene matches. The receptor was derived from a woman in her 30s in good health and CMV-seronegative. The V gene is TRBV18, the J gene TRBJ2-3, with TRBD1 matching 7 bases. Specimen: PBMCs. The CDR3: CASSPQGADTDTQYF. The DNA for the CDR3 is TGTGCCAGCTCACCACAGGGGGCTGACACAGATACGCAGTATTTT.